Shown below are 26 T cell receptor beta chains from a single sample sequenced in a study of T cells in Graves' hyperthyroidism and ophthalmopathy (dated by TCRdb to the late 2010s). Library preparation used multiplex PCR. Instrument used: Illumina HiSeq 2000. Amplification of TCR beta CDR3 regions was carried out from RNA transcripts. The TCR CDR3 was subjected to a first round of RT-PCR using the HTBI primer set and the Qiagen OneStep RT-PCR kit. TCRdb trimmed the raw reads at Q25, called clones with MiXCR and kept productive beta chains. Each record represents a unique CDR3 protein, reported with the most common genes and DNA among its rows. For this sample the table gives about 530,000 distinct CDR3 sequences, of which approximately 17% were detected only once. The leading ten clones occupy about 16% of the sample. What was sequenced was blood. The receptors come from a woman under 30 with Graves' ophthalmopathy.

As to this clonotype: A read error may explain this, as a much larger clone is one base away. The V call is TRBV7-2, the J call TRBJ2-3; D not resolved. Germline V CDR1 and CDR2: SGHTA, FQGNSA. There are 16 residues in the CDR3. Trimming pared 2 bases from V and 0 bases from J, leaving 12 bases between. The CDR3 bases are TGTGCCAGCAGCTTAATTCCAGGTGGTAGCACAGATACGCAGTATTTT. Encoded protein: CASSLIPGGSTDTQYF.

This clonotype appeared a few times. This chain connects TRBV27 to TRBJ1-1, with D possibly being TRBD1 (5 bases). Germline-derived CDR1 and CDR2 are MNHEY and SMNVEV (reference sequence). Trimming cost V 2 bases and J 7 bases, with 14 bases left between them. There are 14 residues in the CDR3. The CDR3 loop is CASSLVGGVSEAFF. The CDR3 nucleotides are TGTGCCAGCAGTTTAGTCGGGGGAGTGAGTGAAGCTTTCTTT.

The chain uses TRBV10-3 and TRBJ2-3, with 8 bases that match TRBD1. Trimming removed 6 bases from V and 0 bases from J; junction bases left unmatched: 5. Germline V gene data show CDR1 as ENHRY and CDR2 as SYGVKD. CDR3 length: 15 residues. This chain's CDR3 is CAISERTGSTDTQYF. The CDR3 region has the DNA TGTGCCATCAGCGAACGGACAGGGAGCACAGATACGCAGTATTTT.

This clonotype has just a few counts. The chain joins TRBV9 to TRBJ2-1, with TRBD1 identical over 7 bases. Germline CDR1 reads SGDLS; CDR2 reads YYNGEE. V was pared by 0 bases and J by 6 bases, with 18 bases of the junction left unmatched. The CDR3 loop spans 19 amino acids. CDR3 region: CASSVGTRVGDSLFNEQFF. The CDR3 nucleotides are TGTGCCAGCAGCGTAGGCACGCGGGTAGGGGACAGCCTATTCAATGAGCAGTTCTTC. Combining the CDR3 with reference TRBV9 and TRBJ2-1 gives the whole variable domain DSGVTQTPKHLITATGQRVTLRCSPRSGDLSVYWYQQSLDQGLQFLIQYYNGEERAKGNILERFSAQQFPDLHSELNLSSLELGDSALYFCASSVGTRVGDSLFNEQFFGPGTRLTVL.

Many counts were recorded for this clonotype. The V gene is TRBV18, the J gene TRBJ1-4; 7 nucleotides align to TRBD1. V gave up 3 bases and J gave up 4 bases; unmatched junction bases: 8. Germline-derived CDR1 and CDR2 are KGHSH and LQKENI. This CDR3 region has 16 residues. The CDR3 nucleotides read TGTGCCAGCTCACCGGCCGACAGGGCAATTAATGAAAAACTGTTTTTT. Translation: CASSPADRAINEKLFF.

This clonotype was counted many times. The chain has TRBV20-1 and TRBJ2-3; maybe TRBD2 (6 bases). Per the germline V gene, CDR1 is DFQATT and CDR2 is SNEGSKA (reference sequence). Trimming shortened V by 0 bases and J by 2 bases, and 12 bases separated the two germline ends. The CDR3 covers 15 residues. The CDR3 nucleotides are TGCAGTGCTAGAGATCCGGGAGAAGTCACAGATACGCAGTATTTT. The encoded protein is CSARDPGEVTDTQYF.

V and J are TRBV4-1 and TRBJ2-7, with 7 bases that match TRBD1. Germline loops: CDR1 MGHRA, CDR2 YSYEKL. V shed 3 bases and J 5 bases; nucleotides not matched to a gene: 10. This CDR3 region has 15 residues. CDR3 DNA sequence: TGCGCCAGCAGCCATTCCCCGGGACAGCCAAACGAGCAGTACTTC. Its translation is CASSHSPGQPNEQYF.

This clonotype was observed at least ten times. With a much larger clone just one base away, this may be a read error. The chain joins TRBV20-1 to TRBJ2-7, with TRBD1 as a possible D gene (5 bases). CDR1 and CDR2 (germline): DFQATT, SNEGSKA (reference sequence). Trimming cost V 1 base and J 3 bases, with 10 bases left between them. The CDR3 is 13 residues long. For the CDR3, the DNA is TGCAGTGCTAGAGGGGTCAGGGACTACGAGCAGTACTTC. Translation: CSARGVRDYEQYF.

In its sample, this clonotype was seen many times. The V call is TRBV6-2 or TRBV6-3, the J call TRBJ1-5; D is unclear. Germline CDR1 and CDR2: MNHEY and SVGEGT. V was cut by 1 base and J by 7 bases, with 11 bases left in between. CDR3 size: 14 residues. CDR3 nucleotide sequence: TGTGCCAGCAGTTACTTGGAGGGTAGGCAGCCCCAGCATTTT. Protein: CASSYLEGRQPQHF.

This clonotype was detected many times. The chain links TRBV30 to TRBJ1-4; 9 positions agree with TRBD1. V lost 6 bases to trimming and J lost 10 bases; unmatched junction nucleotides: 6. The CDR3 covers 12 residues. Germline V CDR1 and CDR2: GTSNPN, SVGIG (reference sequence). The CDR3, as DNA: TGTGCCTGCCCACAGACAGGGGGAAAACTGTTTTTT. Amino acid sequence: CACPQTGGKLFF. Using reference TRBV30 and TRBJ1-4 for the parts outside the CDR3, the full variable domain is SQTIHQWPATLVQPVGSPLSLECTVEGTSNPNLYWYRQAAGRGLQLLFYSVGIGQISSEVPQNLSASRPQDRQFILSSKKLLLSDSGFYLCACPQTGGKLFFGSGTQLSVL.

This clonotype was counted only a few times. The V call is TRBV12-3 or TRBV12-4, the J call TRBJ2-7, with TRBD1 as a possible D gene (6 bases). The length of the CDR3 is 14 residues. The V and J ends lost 8 bases and 0 bases respectively, with 14 bases between them. The CDR3 region is CASGSGVNSYEQYF. The CDR3 nucleotides are TGTGCCAGCGGATCAGGGGTTAACTCCTACGAGCAGTACTTC.

This clonotype was recorded many times. The rearrangement joins TRBV3-1 to TRBJ1-3; TRBD1 is a possible D gene (5 bases). The V gene's germline CDR1 is LGHDT and CDR2 YNNKEL (reference sequence). The CDR3 has 15 residues. V was cut by 0 bases and J by 1 base, with 7 bases left in between. The CDR3 coding sequence is TGTGCCAGCAGCCAAGAGTACAGGTCTGGAAACACCATATATTTT. It is translated as CASSQEYRSGNTIYF.

The rearrangement joins TRBV20-1 to TRBJ1-6, with D possibly matching TRBD1 (5 bases). The germline V gene has CDR1 DFQATT and CDR2 SNEGSKA (reference sequence). The CDR3 has 16 amino acids. V lost 1 base to trimming and J lost 1 base, with 11 bases between them. The DNA for the CDR3 is TGCAGTGCTAGAGGGGCTGGGGGATCCTATAATTCACCCCTCCACTTT. It codes for CSARGAGGSYNSPLHF.

The CDR3 loop reads CAEEWGSGANVLTF. The CDR3 bases are TGTGCCGAGGAGTGGGGCTCTGGGGCCAACGTCCTGACTTTC. This rearrangement joins TRBV7-9 to TRBJ2-6; D not certain. V shed 11 bases and J shed 0 bases, with 11 bases lying between them. The CDR3 length is 14 residues. Germline-derived CDR1 and CDR2 are SEHNR and FQNEAQ (reference sequence). Full variable domain (rest looked up from reference TRBV7-9 and TRBJ2-6): DTGVSQNPRHKITKRGQNVTFRCDPISEHNRLYWYRQTLGQGPEFLTYFQNEAQLEKSRLLSDRFSAERPKGSFSTLEIQRTEQGDSAMYLCAEEWGSGANVLTFGAGSRLTVL.

This clonotype was picked up a small number of times. This chain links TRBV5-1 with TRBJ2-7, with TRBD2 matching 15 bases. CDR1 SGHRS and CDR2 YFSETQ come from the germline V gene. The CDR3 runs to 16 residues. V gave up 4 bases and J gave up 3 bases; unmatched junction bases: 5. The CDR3 DNA reads TGCGCCAGCAGCCTTGGGACTAGCGGGAGGAGCTACGAGCAGTACTTC. Translation: CASSLGTSGRSYEQYF.

There are a few counts of this clonotype. This rearrangement joins TRBV5-1 to TRBJ2-7; the D gene could be TRBD1 or TRBD2 (5 bases each). The V gene's germline CDR1 is SGHRS and CDR2 YFSETQ. The CDR3 is made up of 14 amino acids. Trimming took 4 bases from V and 0 from J, leaving 11 bases between them. The CDR3 sequence is CASSPGALSYEQYF. The DNA for the CDR3 is TGCGCCAGCAGCCCCGGGGCACTCTCCTACGAGCAGTACTTC.

This clonotype was recorded a few times. CDR3 DNA: TGTGCCAGCAGTACTCTAGCAAGAGGAAGCTCCTACAATGAGCAGTTCTTC. Translating it yields CASSTLARGSSYNEQFF. The chain combines TRBV6-5 with TRBJ2-1, with D possibly matching TRBD2 (5 bases). This CDR3 is 17 amino acids long. Per germline, CDR1 MNHEY and CDR2 SVGAGI. The V gene lost 5 bases and the J gene lost 0 bases, with 17 bases spanning the gap.

This clonotype came up many times. Here the CDR3 reads CASRVPGTGYQPQHF. In nucleotides, the CDR3 is TGTGCCAGCAGAGTTCCTGGGACAGGGTACCAGCCCCAGCATTTT. The chain links TRBV6-1 to TRBJ1-5, with 9 bases that match TRBD1. CDR3 length equals 15 residues. Germline lookup yields CDR1 MNHNS and CDR2 SASEGT. V shed 6 bases, J shed 7 bases, and the junction held 10 bases outside the gene matches.

This clonotype was seen many times. The rearrangement joins TRBV3-1 to TRBJ2-3, with unresolved D. CDR3 size: 12 residues. Trimming cost V 1 base and J 4 bases, with 3 bases left between them. The germline V gene has CDR1 LGHDT and CDR2 YNNKEL (reference sequence). The CDR3 reads CASSQVADTQYF. The DNA of the CDR3 is TGTGCCAGCAGCCAAGTGGCAGATACGCAGTATTTT.

In its sample, this clonotype was seen many times. The chain carries TRBV28 and TRBJ2-1; 13 bases align to TRBD2. The germline gives CDR1 MDHEN, CDR2 SYDVKM. This CDR3 comprises 16 residues. V gave up 5 bases and J gave up 9 bases; unmatched junction bases: 10. In nucleotides, the CDR3 is TGTGCCAGCAGTCTGGGACTAGCGGGGCCGCCGGGTGAGCAGTTCTTC. It encodes CASSLGLAGPPGEQFF.

The V and J genes are TRBV11-2 and TRBJ2-1, with 7 bases lining up with TRBD2. CDR1 and CDR2 from the germline V gene are SGHAT and FQNNGV. The CDR3 extends over 16 amino acids. V gave up 9 bases and J gave up 4 bases; unmatched junction bases: 15. The CDR3 sequence is CASSIPGAGTYNEQFF. The CDR3 DNA reads TGTGCCAGTAGTATCCCCGGAGCGGGGACTTACAATGAGCAGTTCTTC.

In this sample, this clonotype turned up many times. The J gene is TRBJ1-2, the V gene TRBV30; D gene unclear. V was pared by 5 bases and J by 6 bases, with 16 bases between. CDR3 length: 13 amino acids. In germline, CDR1 is GTSNPN, CDR2 SVGIG (reference sequence). The CDR3 DNA reads TGTGCCTGGGTAGATGGACGGTGGAATGGCTACACCTTC. Encoded protein: CAWVDGRWNGYTF.

This clonotype appeared many times. This sequence joins TRBV6-1 and TRBJ1-1; weak D call: TRBD1 (6 bases). Germline assignment: CDR1 MNHNS and CDR2 SASEGT. Trimming removed 11 bases from V and 6 bases from J, with 16 bases in between. The CDR3 has 12 residues. The CDR3 bases are TGTGCCGGGGGGCATCCTACATCTGAAGCTTTCTTT. Protein sequence: CAGGHPTSEAFF.

This chain joins TRBV4-2 and TRBJ2-7, with TRBD2 identical over 8 bases. The CDR3 totals 17 residues. Germline CDR1 is LGHNA and CDR2 is YNFKEQ. J gave up 2 bases and V 1 base, and 10 bases lay outside the gene matches. The DNA for the CDR3 is TGTGCCAGCAGCCAAGTCCCTAGCGGGTCTACTGCCTACGAGCAGTACTTC. This gives the protein CASSQVPSGSTAYEQYF.

This clonotype was seen ten or more times. J is TRBJ1-1 and V is TRBV4-3; TRBD1 matches 8 bases. This CDR3 contains 15 residues. Germline V gene sequence: CDR1 LGHNA, CDR2 YSLEER. V was pared by 4 bases and J by 5 bases, with 9 bases of the junction left unmatched. The CDR3 sequence: CASSLIQGAQTEAFF. CDR3 bases: TGCGCCAGCAGCCTCATTCAGGGGGCGCAAACTGAAGCTTTCTTT.

This clonotype occurred many times. This chain joins TRBV7-2 and TRBJ2-1; D not resolved. The V end lost 4 bases, the J end lost 7 bases, and 17 bases lay between the germline ends. The CDR3 loop spans 15 amino acids. Germline loops: CDR1 SGHTA, CDR2 FQGNSA. The CDR3 is CASSSFSGQRNEQFF. The CDR3 region has the DNA TGTGCCAGCAGCTCGTTTTCGGGCCAGCGAAATGAGCAGTTCTTC.